Each of the 14 T cell receptor beta chains below was sequenced from the same sample in a study of cytomegalovirus exposure and HLA in healthy donors. Produced via immunoSEQ multiplex PCR; TCRdb's table is partial and in-frame only. The sample lists 100,000 to 150,000 clones; about nine tenths were seen once. Input material: PBMCs. Receptor source: a woman under 30 in good health and CMV-seronegative.

The rearrangement links TRBV5-6 to TRBJ2-1; 7 bases fit TRBD2. The CDR3 sequence is 14 residues long. Germline CDR1 is SGHDT and CDR2 is YYEEEE. V gave up 1 base and J gave up 5 bases; unmatched junction bases: 3. The CDR3 bases are TGTGCCAGCAGCTTGCTAGCGGCTAACAATGAGCAGTTCTTC. It translates to CASSLLAANNEQFF.

The V and J genes are TRBV11-1 and TRBJ2-2; maybe TRBD2 (6 bases). Trimming shortened V by 3 bases and J by 6 bases, and 11 bases separated the two germline ends. Germline V gene data show CDR1 as SGHAT and CDR2 as FQDESV (reference sequence). CDR3 length: 14 amino acids. The CDR3 here is CASSFQRGAGELFF. The CDR3 region has the DNA TGTGCCAGCAGCTTCCAGCGCGGGGCCGGGGAGCTGTTTTTT.

The gene calls are TRBV11-3 and TRBJ2-7, with 7 nucleotides matching TRBD2. Losses at the gene ends were 6 bases for V and 2 bases for J; bases not matched to a gene: 4. Per the germline V gene, CDR1 is SGHNT and CDR2 is YENEEA. The CDR3 consists of 13 residues. The CDR3 nucleotides are TGTGCCAGCAGTCAGCGGGATCCCTACGAGCAGTACTTC. This sequence encodes CASSQRDPYEQYF.

CDR3 sequence reads: CSAFGTGGSETQYF. The CDR3 nucleotides are TGCAGCGCGTTCGGGACAGGGGGTTCGGAGACCCAGTACTTC. The genes are TRBV29-1 and TRBJ2-5; 11 nucleotides line up with TRBD1. The J segment lost 5 bases and the V segment lost 7 bases, leaving 9 bases of the junction unmatched. Germline-derived CDR1 and CDR2 are SQVTM and ANQGSEA. The CDR3 totals 14 residues.

This clone was detected once. The genes are TRBV27 and TRBJ2-3; D gene uncertain. V was cut by 3 bases and J by 3 bases, with 13 bases left in between. The CDR3 is 15 residues long. Germline CDR1 is MNHEY and CDR2 is SMNVEV (reference sequence). The CDR3 bases are TGTGCCAGCAGTTTTGGGCAGACGCCGACAGATACGCAGTATTTT. The encoded protein is CASSFGQTPTDTQYF.

The J gene is TRBJ2-3, the V gene TRBV9; D is ambiguous. V lost 3 bases to trimming and J lost 2 bases, with 19 bases between them. CDR1 and CDR2 (germline): SGDLS, YYNGEE. The CDR3 has 17 amino acids. The CDR3 coding sequence is TGTGCCAGCAGCGGTTCCGGCATAACAGACAACACAGATACGCAGTATTTT. Translating gives CASSGSGITDNTDTQYF.

The rearrangement links TRBV6-5 to TRBJ2-1, with no clear D. The CDR3 consists of 13 residues. Germline V gives CDR1 MNHEY, CDR2 SVGAGI. Trimming shortened V by 2 bases and J by 8 bases, and 10 bases separated the two germline ends. CDR3 in amino acids: CASSYRYRDEQFF. The CDR3 DNA follows: TGTGCCAGCAGTTACCGGTACCGGGATGAGCAGTTCTTC.

The V call is TRBV13, the J call TRBJ2-5, with D unclear. CDR3 size: 13 residues. CDR1 PRHDT and CDR2 FYEKMQ come from the germline V gene (reference sequence). V lost 3 bases, J lost 1 base, and 6 bases lay in between. The DNA for the CDR3 is TGTGCCAGCAGCTTCTATTTCCAAGAGACCCAGTACTTC. Translation gives CASSFYFQETQYF.

The chain joins TRBV27 to TRBJ2-2, with TRBD1 as a possible D gene (5 bases). The CDR3 contains 17 residues. The germline gives CDR1 MNHEY, CDR2 SMNVEV (reference sequence). V lost 5 bases to trimming and J lost 2 bases, with 18 bases between them. CDR3 in amino acids: CASSVKGERPNTGELFF. For the CDR3, the DNA is TGTGCCAGCAGTGTAAAAGGGGAACGCCCTAACACCGGGGAGCTGTTTTTT.

This clone was observed a few times. The CDR3 here is CARVGPRTNYGYTF. CDR3 coding DNA: TGTGCCCGCGTGGGGCCACGCACTAACTATGGCTACACCTTC. This sequence joins TRBV30 and TRBJ1-2; weak D call: TRBD1 (5 bases). V lost 8 bases, J lost 0 bases, and 16 bases lay in between. The CDR3 runs 14 residues. Germline V lookup: CDR1 GTSNPN, CDR2 SVGIG (reference sequence).

The chain recombines TRBV7-6 with TRBJ2-1; 10 nucleotides match TRBD1. The germline V gene encodes CDR1 SGHVS and CDR2 FNYEAQ. The V and J ends lost 3 bases and 5 bases, in that order; junction bases with no gene match: 22. The CDR3 is made up of 21 amino acids. Written as DNA, the CDR3 is TGTGCCAGCAGCTTGGACGGGACAGGGGCGTATAAGCGGGAGATCCACAATGAGCAGTTCTTC. Its protein product is CASSLDGTGAYKREIHNEQFF.

This clone has only a few counts. Other DNA sequences in this specimen translate into the identical CDR3. The chain recombines TRBV6-5 with TRBJ1-5; D is uncertain. CDR3 size: 13 residues. The germline V gene has CDR1 MNHEY and CDR2 SVGAGI. The V end was cut by 2 bases, the J end by 4 bases, with 6 bases between. The CDR3 here is CASSYRENQPQHF. In DNA form, the CDR3 reads TGTGCCAGCAGTTACAGGGAGAATCAGCCCCAGCATTTT.

V usage is TRBV2 and J usage is TRBJ2-4; D ambiguous. V was cut by 0 bases and J by 0 bases, with 18 bases left in between. Germline V gene data show CDR1 as SNHLY and CDR2 as FYNNEI. This CDR3 spans 19 amino acids. The CDR3 DNA is TGTGCCAGCAGTGAAGCGCTTCTACAGACAATTTTAGCCAAAAACATTCAGTACTTC. Its protein is CASSEALLQTILAKNIQYF.

The V and J genes are TRBV11-3 and TRBJ1-2, with 9 bases aligning to TRBD1. The ends lost 6 bases at V and 6 bases at J; junction bases unmatched: 5. The germline V gene encodes CDR1 SGHNT and CDR2 YENEEA. CDR3 length: 13 residues. Here the CDR3 DNA reads TGTGCCAGCAGGGGACAGGGTAGCCATGGCTACACCTTC. It encodes CASRGQGSHGYTF.